This paragraph reports one T cell receptor beta chain. The junction had 5 bases not matched to a gene; V was cut back by 4 bases and J by 4 bases. The CDR3 is 14 residues long. Germline CDR1 is SGHNT and CDR2 is YYREEE (reference sequence). This sample was taken from a study of blood T cell repertoires in COVID-19. Assay: immunoSEQ multiplex PCR; the TCRdb copy retains only in-frame clones and omits some. The table has more than 200,000 clones, 86% seen once. V usage is TRBV5-4 and J usage is TRBJ2-7; 10 bases are a match to TRBD1. The clonotype originates from a man aged 50 or older with acute or convalescent COVID-19. Sequencing used peripheral blood. This CDR3 is CASSKGTGEYEQYF. For the CDR3, the DNA is TGTGCCAGCAGCAAGGGGACAGGGGAGTACGAGCAGTACTTC.